These 18 T cell receptor beta chains came from one sample sequenced in a study of shared clonotypes between healthy human individuals. Measured with immunoSEQ multiplex PCR; TCRdb has only the in-frame clones, and not every one. The data show millions of clones, with more than 85% seen just once and under 0.45% held by the top ten. The sequenced material came from naive CD4+ T cells from PBMCs. Indicated subset: CD45RA+ positively selected. These TCRs come from a young man in good health. Some clones in this sample may be carry-over from other donors' samples.

The rearrangement uses TRBV2 and TRBJ2-5, with D perhaps matching TRBD1 (6 bases). Germline V CDR1 and CDR2: SNHLY, FYNNEI. The CDR3 sequence is 16 residues long. V was shortened by 2 bases and J by 5 bases, with 18 bases between the two germline ends. CDR3: CASSEQRTVHLETQYF. The CDR3 DNA reads as TGTGCCAGCAGTGAACAGAGGACAGTCCATCTTGAGACCCAGTACTTC.

The V call is TRBV30, the J call TRBJ1-1, with D tentatively TRBD1 (5 bases). Trimming stripped 4 bases from V and 6 bases from J, with 21 bases between. This CDR3 has 15 residues. Germline assignment: CDR1 GTSNPN and CDR2 SVGIG (reference sequence). CDR3 amino acids: CAWMVTGDSAAEAFF. The DNA for the CDR3 is TGTGCCTGGATGGTAACGGGGGACTCAGCGGCTGAAGCTTTCTTT.

The chain has TRBV15 and TRBJ2-1; D possibly corresponds to TRBD2 (7 bases). The ends were cut back, 5 bases at V and 10 bases at J, with 15 bases in the middle. Germline CDR1 and CDR2: LNHNV and YYDKDF (reference sequence). The CDR3 length is 13 residues. The DNA of the CDR3 is TGTGCCACCAGCGGGAAGGGGAGGGGGGAGCAGTTCTTC. This translates into CATSGKGRGEQFF.

This clone was found a few times. The chain couples TRBV6-5 to TRBJ1-5; 9 nucleotides line up with TRBD1. This CDR3 is 15 amino acids long. V trimming: 6 bases; J trimming: 4 bases; junction bases outside the gene matches: 7. Per the germline V gene, CDR1 is MNHEY and CDR2 is SVGAGI. The CDR3 bases are TGTGCCAGCAGCCGCTTGACAGGGGGAAATCAGCCCCAGCATTTT. As protein: CASSRLTGGNQPQHF.

The chain carries TRBV4-2 and TRBJ2-1; 8 nucleotides line up with TRBD2. Germline V gene sequence: CDR1 LGHNA, CDR2 YNFKEQ. The CDR3 loop spans 16 amino acids. J was trimmed by 2 bases and V by 4 bases; bases with no gene match: 7. In DNA, the CDR3 is TGTGCCAGCAGCCGCCAACTAGCGGAAACCTACAATGAGCAGTTCTTC. Its protein product is CASSRQLAETYNEQFF.

The J gene is TRBJ2-5, the V gene TRBV7-3, with 10 bases lining up with TRBD1. The CDR3 is 19 amino acids. With V trimmed by 3 bases and J by 3 bases, 16 bases remained unmatched. The germline V gene has CDR1 SGHTA and CDR2 FQGTGA. In nucleotides, the CDR3 is TGTGCCAGCAGCTTTGGTTCTGGTCCCGCCGGGACAGGGGAAGAGACCCAGTACTTC. This translates into CASSFGSGPAGTGEETQYF.

The sample holds one count of this clone. This chain uses TRBV2 with TRBJ1-5; D unclear. This CDR3 has 14 residues. CDR1 and CDR2 (germline): SNHLY, FYNNEI. V lost 4 bases and J 4 bases, leaving 11 bases between the germline ends. The CDR3 bases are TGTGCCAGCAGTGGATCAGTCCGAAATCAGCCCCAGCATTTT. It translates to CASSGSVRNQPQHF.

The rearrangement uses TRBV11-3 and TRBJ2-2; 9 bases are a match to TRBD2. Germline V gives CDR1 SGHNT, CDR2 YENEEA. V shed 5 bases, J shed 3 bases, and the junction held 7 bases outside the gene matches. The CDR3 totals 16 residues. The CDR3 DNA reads as TGTGCCAGCAGCATCTATAGCGGGAGAGACACCGGGGAGCTGTTTTTT. Protein product: CASSIYSGRDTGELFF.

The rearrangement uses TRBV2 and TRBJ1-5; 8 positions agree with TRBD1. Germline V gene sequence: CDR1 SNHLY, CDR2 FYNNEI. This CDR3 spans 15 amino acids. Trimming took 6 bases from V and 0 from J; bases not matched to a gene: 4. In DNA form, the CDR3 reads TGTGCCAGCAGCAGACAGGGGTATAGCAATCAGCCCCAGCATTTT. The encoded protein is CASSRQGYSNQPQHF.

The chain uses TRBV28 and TRBJ2-6; 8 bases line up with TRBD1. The V gene end was trimmed by 4 bases and the J gene end by 0 bases; junction bases not matched to a gene: 11. Germline CDR1 is MDHEN and CDR2 is SYDVKM. This CDR3 region has 19 residues. CDR3 region: CASSSRARTGSSGANVLTF. As DNA, the CDR3 is TGTGCCAGCAGTTCGCGAGCGAGGACAGGGAGCTCTGGGGCCAACGTCCTGACTTTC.

The chain uses TRBV6-5 and TRBJ1-1; D call uncertain. Germline-derived CDR1 and CDR2 are MNHEY and SVGAGI. The CDR3 totals 14 residues. V lost 6 bases to trimming and J lost 0 bases, with 11 bases between them. The DNA for the CDR3 is TGTGCCAGCAGCCTCGGACGGGTGAACACTGAAGCTTTCTTT. Encoded protein: CASSLGRVNTEAFF.

CDR3 sequence reads: CASNLLAGGREQYF. The DNA of the CDR3 is TGTGCCAGCAATCTACTAGCGGGAGGGCGCGAGCAGTACTTC. The chain joins TRBV27 to TRBJ2-7, with 13 bases that match TRBD2. Losses at the gene ends were 7 bases for V and 6 bases for J; bases not matched to a gene: 6. The CDR3 runs to 14 residues. The germline V gene encodes CDR1 MNHEY and CDR2 SMNVEV (reference sequence).

In the case of this clone: The same CDR3 arises from other DNA sequences in this sample as well. The chain links TRBV5-1 to TRBJ2-2, with D hard to call. V was trimmed by 0 bases and J by 6 bases, leaving 6 bases between them. The CDR3 totals 13 residues. The V gene's germline CDR1 is SGHRS and CDR2 YFSETQ. CDR3 residues: CASSLDRAGELFF. CDR3 DNA sequence: TGCGCCAGCAGCTTGGACCGCGCCGGGGAGCTGTTTTTT. Together with reference TRBV5-1 and TRBJ2-2, the CDR3 gives the full variable domain: KAGVTQTPRYLIKTRGQQVTLSCSPISGHRSVSWYQQTPGQGLQFLFEYFSETQRNKGNFPGRFSGRQFSNSRSEMNVSTLELGDSALYLCASSLDRAGELFFGEGSRLTVL.

This CDR3 reads CASSLDGLSNEKLFF. The CDR3 nucleotides read TGTGCCAGCAGCCTGGACGGACTTAGTAATGAAAAACTGTTTTTT. The rearrangement uses TRBV7-8 and TRBJ1-4, with unresolved D. The CDR3 spans 15 residues. Per the germline V gene, CDR1 is SGHVS and CDR2 is FQNEAQ. Trimming removed 5 bases at V and 4 bases at J, with 14 bases between. Full variable domain (remainder filled in from reference TRBV7-8 and TRBJ1-4): GAGVSQSPRYKVAKRGQDVALRCDPISGHVSLFWYQQALGQGPEFLTYFQNEAQLDKSGLPSDRFFAERPEGSVSTLKIQRTQQEDSAVYLCASSLDGLSNEKLFFGSGTQLSVL.

CDR3 nucleotides: TGTGCCAGCAGCGTAGTGGGGTCTAGCGGGAGCGCAGATACGCAGTATTTT. Its protein is CASSVVGSSGSADTQYF. The chain carries TRBV9 and TRBJ2-3; 10 bases are shared with TRBD2. CDR1 is SGDLS, CDR2 YYNGEE, per germline. Germline trimming cut 0 bases from V and 4 bases from J; bases unmatched to any gene: 8. This CDR3 is 17 amino acids long.

This rearrangement joins TRBV2 to TRBJ2-5; TRBD2 matches at 10 bases. Per the germline V gene, CDR1 is SNHLY and CDR2 is FYNNEI. V was pared by 5 bases and J by 5 bases, with 8 bases of the junction left unmatched. The CDR3 sequence is 15 residues long. The CDR3 nucleotides read TGTGCCAGCAGTCTAATAGCGGGAGGAGGGGAGACCCAGTACTTC. It translates to CASSLIAGGGETQYF. The full variable domain, with the rest looked up from reference TRBV2 and TRBJ2-5, is EPEVTQTPSHQVTQMGQEVILRCVPISNHLYFYWYRQILGQKVEFLVSFYNNEISEKSEIFDDQFSVERPDGSNFTLKIRSTKLEDSAMYFCASSLIAGGGETQYFGPGTRLLVL.

This clone was picked up a small number of times. The V call is TRBV6-5, the J call TRBJ1-1; D may be TRBD1 (5 bases). CDR3 length: 15 amino acids. The germline CDR1 and CDR2 sequences are MNHEY and SVGAGI. V lost 6 bases and J lost 1, with 15 bases in between. This CDR3 is CASRLHRSWNTEAFF. The CDR3 nucleotides are TGTGCCAGCAGACTTCACAGGAGCTGGAACACTGAAGCTTTCTTT.

The chain has TRBV5-4 and TRBJ1-2; 8 bases match TRBD1. There are 14 residues in the CDR3. Germline CDR1 reads SGHNT; CDR2 reads YYREEE (reference sequence). Unmatched junction bases numbered 7, after V lost 4 bases and J lost 5 bases. Written as DNA, the CDR3 is TGTGCCAGCAGCGCAGGGGGCGGTTGGTATGGCTACACCTTC. Its translation: CASSAGGGWYGYTF.